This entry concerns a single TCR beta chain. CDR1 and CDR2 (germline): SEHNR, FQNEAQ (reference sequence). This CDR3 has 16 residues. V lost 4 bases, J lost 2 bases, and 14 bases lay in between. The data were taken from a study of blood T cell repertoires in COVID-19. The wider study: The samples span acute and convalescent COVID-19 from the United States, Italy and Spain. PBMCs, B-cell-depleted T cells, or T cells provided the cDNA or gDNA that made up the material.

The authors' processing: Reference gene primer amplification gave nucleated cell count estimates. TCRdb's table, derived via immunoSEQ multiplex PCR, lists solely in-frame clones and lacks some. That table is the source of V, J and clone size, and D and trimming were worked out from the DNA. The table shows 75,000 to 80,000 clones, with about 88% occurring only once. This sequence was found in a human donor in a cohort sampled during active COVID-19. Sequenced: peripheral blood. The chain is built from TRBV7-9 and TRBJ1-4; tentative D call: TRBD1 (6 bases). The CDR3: CASSSGAGSTNEKLFF. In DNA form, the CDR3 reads TGTGCCAGCAGCTCAGGGGCAGGGTCGACTAATGAAAAACTGTTTTTT.